This T cell receptor (beta chain) was sequenced during a study of T cell repertoires in cytomegalovirus infection. Study summary: Public TCR beta signatures provided an indication of both CMV infection and a matching HLA type. The study, taken as a whole, reports: The cumulative frequency of public TCR beta families identified carriers of CMV plus the relevant HLA. HLA-C-restricted CMV clonotypes gave the most frequent clonotype in two of eight donors.

The CDR3 covers 16 residues. Germline V gene sequence: CDR1 KGHDR, CDR2 SFDVKD. V lost 6 bases and J 5 bases, leaving 22 bases between the germline ends. This clonotype appeared many times. The antigen remains unidentified. Each CDR3 protein is one row after TCRdb ran MiXCR on the reads. The table lists some 700,000 distinct CDR3 sequences, approximately 40% of them singletons. Material for sequencing was PBMCs. This receptor was identified in a human donor in good health (CMV status not recorded). Some clones in this sample may be carry-over from other donors' samples. The chain couples TRBV24-1 to TRBJ2-7, with D perhaps TRBD1 (6 bases). This CDR3 is CATSSRDRTTPHEQYF. The CDR3 nucleotides read TGTGCCACCAGTTCTCGCGACAGGACCACCCCCCACGAGCAGTACTTC.